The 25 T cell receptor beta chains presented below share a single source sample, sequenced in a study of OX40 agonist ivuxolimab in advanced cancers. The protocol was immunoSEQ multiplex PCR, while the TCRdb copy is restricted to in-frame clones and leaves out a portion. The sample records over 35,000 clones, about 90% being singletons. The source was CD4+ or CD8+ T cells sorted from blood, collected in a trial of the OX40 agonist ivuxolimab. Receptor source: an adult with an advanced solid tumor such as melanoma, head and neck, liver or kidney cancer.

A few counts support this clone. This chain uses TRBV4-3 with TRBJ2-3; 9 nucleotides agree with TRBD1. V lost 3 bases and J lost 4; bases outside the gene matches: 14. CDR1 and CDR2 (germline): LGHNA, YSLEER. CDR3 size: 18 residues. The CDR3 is CASSQASPGQGLADTQYF. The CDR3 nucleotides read TGCGCCAGCAGCCAGGCCTCACCGGGACAGGGCCTCGCAGATACGCAGTATTTT.

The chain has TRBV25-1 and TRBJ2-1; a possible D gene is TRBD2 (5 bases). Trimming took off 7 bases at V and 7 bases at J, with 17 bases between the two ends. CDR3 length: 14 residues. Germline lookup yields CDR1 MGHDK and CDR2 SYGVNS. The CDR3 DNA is TGTGCCAGCATCCAGATGGGTTCGGGAAATGAGCAGTTCTTC. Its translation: CASIQMGSGNEQFF. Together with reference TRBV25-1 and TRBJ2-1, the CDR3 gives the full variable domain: EADIYQTPRYLVIGTGKKITLECSQTMGHDKMYWYQQDPGMELHLIHYSYGVNSTEKGDLSSESTVSRIRTEHFPLTLESARPSHTSQYLCASIQMGSGNEQFFGPGTRLTVL.

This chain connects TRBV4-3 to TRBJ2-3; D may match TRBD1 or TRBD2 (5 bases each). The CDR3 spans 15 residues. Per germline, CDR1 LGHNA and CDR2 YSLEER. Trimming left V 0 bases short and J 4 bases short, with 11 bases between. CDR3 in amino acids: CASSQEGVAADTQYF. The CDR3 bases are TGCGCCAGCAGCCAAGAGGGGGTCGCGGCAGATACGCAGTATTTT.

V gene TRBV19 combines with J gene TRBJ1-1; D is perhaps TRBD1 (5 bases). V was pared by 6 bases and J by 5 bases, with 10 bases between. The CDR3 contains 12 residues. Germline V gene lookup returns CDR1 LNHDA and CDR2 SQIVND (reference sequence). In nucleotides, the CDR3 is TGTGCCAGTAGCCAGGGACGGACTGAAGCTTTCTTT. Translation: CASSQGRTEAFF.

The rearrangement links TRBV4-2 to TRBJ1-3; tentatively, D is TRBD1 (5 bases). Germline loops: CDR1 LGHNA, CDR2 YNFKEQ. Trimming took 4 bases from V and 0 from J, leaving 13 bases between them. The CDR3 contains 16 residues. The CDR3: CASSLWDRNSGNTIYF. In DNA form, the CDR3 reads TGTGCCAGCAGCCTCTGGGACCGGAACTCTGGAAACACCATATATTTT.

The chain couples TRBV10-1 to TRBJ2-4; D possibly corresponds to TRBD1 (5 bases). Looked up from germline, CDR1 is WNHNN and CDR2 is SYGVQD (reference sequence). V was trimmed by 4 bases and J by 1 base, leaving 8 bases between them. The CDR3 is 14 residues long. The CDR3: CASSAGKAKNIQYF. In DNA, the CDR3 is TGCGCCAGCAGTGCAGGGAAGGCCAAAAACATTCAGTACTTC.

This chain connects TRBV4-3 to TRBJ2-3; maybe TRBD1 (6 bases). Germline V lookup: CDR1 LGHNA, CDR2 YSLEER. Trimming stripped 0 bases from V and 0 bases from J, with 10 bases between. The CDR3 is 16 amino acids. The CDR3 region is CASSQDLGQSTDTQYF. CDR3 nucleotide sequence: TGCGCCAGCAGCCAAGATCTTGGACAGAGCACAGATACGCAGTATTTT.

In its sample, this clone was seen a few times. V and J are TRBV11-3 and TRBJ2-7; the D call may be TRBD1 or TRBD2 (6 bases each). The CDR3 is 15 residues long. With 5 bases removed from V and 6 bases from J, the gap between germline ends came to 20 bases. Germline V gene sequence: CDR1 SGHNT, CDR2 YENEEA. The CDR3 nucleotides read TGTGCCAGCAGCCCCGAGGGGGGTGACATCCCCGAGCAGTACTTC. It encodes CASSPEGGDIPEQYF. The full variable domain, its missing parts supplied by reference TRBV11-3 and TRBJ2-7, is EAGVVQSPRYKIIEKKQPVAFWCNPISGHNTLYWYLQNLGQGPELLIRYENEEAVDDSQLPKDRFSAERLKGVDSTLKIQPAELGDSAVYLCASSPEGGDIPEQYFGPGTRLTVT.

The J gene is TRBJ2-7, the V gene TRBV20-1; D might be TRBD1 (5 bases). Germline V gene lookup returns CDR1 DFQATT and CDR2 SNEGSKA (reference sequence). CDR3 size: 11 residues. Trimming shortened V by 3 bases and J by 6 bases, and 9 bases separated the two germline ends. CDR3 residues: CSASVGPEQYF. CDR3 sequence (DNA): TGCAGTGCTAGCGTGGGGCCCGAGCAGTACTTC.

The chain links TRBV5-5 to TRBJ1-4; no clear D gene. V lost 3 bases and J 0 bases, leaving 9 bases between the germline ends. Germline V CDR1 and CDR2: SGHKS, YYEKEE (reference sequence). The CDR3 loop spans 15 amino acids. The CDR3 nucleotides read TGTGCCAGCAGCTCACGACGGGCAACTAATGAAAAACTGTTTTTT. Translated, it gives CASSSRRATNEKLFF.

The CDR3, as DNA: TGTGCCAGCAGCTTAGGAAGATCAGGGCGTGATCAGCCCCAGCATTTT. This translates into CASSLGRSGRDQPQHF. The V and J genes are TRBV7-2 and TRBJ1-5, with D perhaps TRBD1 (5 bases). The CDR3 is made up of 16 amino acids. V gave up 1 base and J gave up 5 bases, with 15 bases separating them. CDR1 is SGHTA and CDR2 is FQGNSA in the germline V gene.

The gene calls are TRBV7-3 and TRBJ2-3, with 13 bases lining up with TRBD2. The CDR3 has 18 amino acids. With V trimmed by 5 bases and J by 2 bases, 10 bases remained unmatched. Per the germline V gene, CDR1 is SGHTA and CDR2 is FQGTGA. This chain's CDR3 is CASSLEGTSGAFTDTQYF. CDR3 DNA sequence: TGTGCCAGCAGCCTAGAGGGGACTAGCGGGGCTTTCACAGATACGCAGTATTTT.

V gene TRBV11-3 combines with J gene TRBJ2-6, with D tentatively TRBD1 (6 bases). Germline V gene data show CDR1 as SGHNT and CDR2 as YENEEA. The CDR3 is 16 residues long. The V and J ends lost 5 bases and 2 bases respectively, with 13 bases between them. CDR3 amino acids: CASSLSEGAGANVLTF. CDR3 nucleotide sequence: TGTGCCAGCAGCCTATCCGAGGGGGCTGGGGCCAACGTCCTGACTTTC.

The CDR3 DNA is TGTGCCAGCAGCGTACTAGCGGCCCTTATGGGGTACAATGAGCAGTTCTTC. Encoded protein: CASSVLAALMGYNEQFF. The J gene is TRBJ2-1, the V gene TRBV11-2, with TRBD2 matching 8 bases. Trimming took 5 bases from V and 4 from J; bases not matched to a gene: 13. The germline V gene has CDR1 SGHAT and CDR2 FQNNGV. This CDR3 spans 17 amino acids.

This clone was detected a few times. The CDR3 DNA is TGTGCCAGCAGCCCCGGACAGGGAGACTACACCTTC. Translated, it gives CASSPGQGDYTF. The chain combines TRBV7-9 with TRBJ1-2, with 8 bases lining up with TRBD1. Looked up from germline, CDR1 is SEHNR and CDR2 is FQNEAQ (reference sequence). The CDR3 length is 12 residues. The J segment lost 10 bases and the V segment lost 5 bases, leaving 6 bases of the junction unmatched.

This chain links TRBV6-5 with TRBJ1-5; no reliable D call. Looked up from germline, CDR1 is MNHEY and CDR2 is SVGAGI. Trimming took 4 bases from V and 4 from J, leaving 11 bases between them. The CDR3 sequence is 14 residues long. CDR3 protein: CASSLGVSNQPQHF. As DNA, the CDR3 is TGTGCCAGCAGTTTGGGTGTATCTAATCAGCCCCAGCATTTT.

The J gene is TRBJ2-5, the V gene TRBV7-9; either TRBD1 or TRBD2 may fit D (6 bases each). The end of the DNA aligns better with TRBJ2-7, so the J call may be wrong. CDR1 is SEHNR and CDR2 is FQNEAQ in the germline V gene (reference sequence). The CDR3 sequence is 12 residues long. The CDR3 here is CASSRGAYEQYF. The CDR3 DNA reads TGTGCCAGCAGCAGGGGGGCCTACGAGCAGTACTTC.

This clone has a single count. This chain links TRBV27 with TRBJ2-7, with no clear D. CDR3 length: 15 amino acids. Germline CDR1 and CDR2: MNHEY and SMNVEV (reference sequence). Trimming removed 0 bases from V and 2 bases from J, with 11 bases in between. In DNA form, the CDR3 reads TGTGCCAGCAGTTTATCGGGTCTAGGTCCCTACGAGCAGTACTTC. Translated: CASSLSGLGPYEQYF.

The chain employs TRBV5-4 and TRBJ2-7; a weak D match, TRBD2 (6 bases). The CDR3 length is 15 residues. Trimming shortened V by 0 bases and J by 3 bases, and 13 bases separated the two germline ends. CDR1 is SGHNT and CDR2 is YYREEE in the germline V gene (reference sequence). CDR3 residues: CASSLAGGKGYEQYF. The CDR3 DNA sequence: TGTGCCAGCAGCTTGGCCGGCGGGAAGGGCTACGAGCAGTACTTC.

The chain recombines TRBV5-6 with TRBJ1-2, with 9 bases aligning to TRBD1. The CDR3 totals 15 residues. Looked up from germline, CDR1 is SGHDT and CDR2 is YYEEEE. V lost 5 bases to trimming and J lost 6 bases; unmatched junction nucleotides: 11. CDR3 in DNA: TGTGCCAGCAGTTTCTACAGGGGGCCTACAGATGGCTACACCTTC. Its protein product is CASSFYRGPTDGYTF.

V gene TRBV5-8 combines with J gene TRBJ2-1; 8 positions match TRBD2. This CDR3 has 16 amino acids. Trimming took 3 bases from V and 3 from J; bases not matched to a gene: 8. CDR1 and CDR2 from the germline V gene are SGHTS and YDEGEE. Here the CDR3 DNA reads TGTGCCAGCAGCTCTACGACTAGCGCCAACTACAATGAGCAGTTCTTC. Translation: CASSSTTSANYNEQFF.

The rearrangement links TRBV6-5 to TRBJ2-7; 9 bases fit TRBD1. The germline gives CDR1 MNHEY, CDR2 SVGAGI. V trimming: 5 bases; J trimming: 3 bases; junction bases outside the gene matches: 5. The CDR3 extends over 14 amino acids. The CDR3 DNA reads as TGTGCCAGCAGTCTTAGACAGGGGGGCTACGAGCAGTACTTC. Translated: CASSLRQGGYEQYF.

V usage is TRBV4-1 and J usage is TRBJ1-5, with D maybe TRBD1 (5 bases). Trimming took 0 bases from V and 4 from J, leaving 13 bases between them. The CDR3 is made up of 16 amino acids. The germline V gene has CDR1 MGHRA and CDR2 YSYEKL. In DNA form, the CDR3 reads TGCGCCAGCAGCCAAGAGCCAGGGACCATTAATCAGCCCCAGCATTTT. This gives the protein CASSQEPGTINQPQHF.

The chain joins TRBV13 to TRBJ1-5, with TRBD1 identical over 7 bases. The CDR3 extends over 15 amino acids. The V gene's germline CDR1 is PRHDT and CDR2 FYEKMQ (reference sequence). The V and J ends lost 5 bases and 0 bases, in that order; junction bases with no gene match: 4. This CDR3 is CASSTGTVSNQPQHF. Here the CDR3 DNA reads TGTGCCAGCAGCACGGGGACAGTTAGCAATCAGCCCCAGCATTTT.

The CDR3 region is CAISDPDREGPNQPQHF. The CDR3 DNA is TGTGCCATCAGTGACCCGGACAGGGAAGGGCCCAATCAGCCCCAGCATTTT. V is TRBV10-3 and J is TRBJ1-5; 8 bases are shared with TRBD1. Germline loops: CDR1 ENHRY, CDR2 SYGVKD. CDR3 length: 17 residues. V lost 3 bases to trimming and J lost 3 bases; unmatched junction nucleotides: 10.